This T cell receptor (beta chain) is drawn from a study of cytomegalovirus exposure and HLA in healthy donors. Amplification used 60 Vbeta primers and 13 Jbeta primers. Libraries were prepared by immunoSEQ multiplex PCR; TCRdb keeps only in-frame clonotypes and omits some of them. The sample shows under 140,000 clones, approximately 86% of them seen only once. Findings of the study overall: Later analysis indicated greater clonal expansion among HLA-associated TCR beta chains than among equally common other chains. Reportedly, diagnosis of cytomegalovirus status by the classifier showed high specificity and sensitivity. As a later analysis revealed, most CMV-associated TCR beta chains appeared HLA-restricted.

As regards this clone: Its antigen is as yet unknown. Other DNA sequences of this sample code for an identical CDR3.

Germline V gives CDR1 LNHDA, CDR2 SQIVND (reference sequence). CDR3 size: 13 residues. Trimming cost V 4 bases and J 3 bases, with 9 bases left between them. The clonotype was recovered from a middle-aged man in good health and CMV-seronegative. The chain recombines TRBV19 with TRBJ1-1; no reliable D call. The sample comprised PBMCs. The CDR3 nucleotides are TGTGCCAGTAGTACCCGGAGGGACACTGAAGCTTTCTTT. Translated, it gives CASSTRRDTEAFF.